This record looks at one T cell receptor beta chain sequence and its context. The entry originates in a study of tumor-infiltrating lymphocytes in primary liver carcinoma. About the study: Samples produced roughly 3.5 to 7.13 million productive TCRbeta reads, comparable across tissue types.

V lost 2 bases, J lost 5 bases, and 30 bases lay in between. This CDR3 is 20 amino acids long. CDR1 and CDR2 from the germline V gene are WNHNN and SYGVQD (reference sequence). Starting from 400 to 500 ng of total RNA, TCR beta cDNA was produced with a primer in the constant region. ARM-PCR was slightly modified, and three nested multiplex PCR rounds with it gave rise to the TCR beta libraries. Forward primers for TRBV1-TRBV30 and a C-beta reverse primer served the first two PCR rounds, at about 10 cycles each. From the multiplex PCR reads, TCRdb called clonotypes with MiXCR, one entry per CDR3 protein. Here the sample spans about 92,000 distinct CDR3 sequences, 68% being singletons. Co-extraction of RNA and DNA was performed on roughly 17-32 mg of unsorted bulk tissue.

Sequencing input: tumor-adjacent normal liver tissue. This sequence was found in a man between 40 and 49 years old with primary liver carcinoma and hepatitis B virus infection. The chain carries TRBV10-1 and TRBJ2-5; D perhaps matches TRBD1 (5 bases). The CDR3 here is CASSETKVGAGTPFLETQYF. The CDR3 coding sequence is TGCGCCAGCAGTGAGACCAAGGTTGGGGCAGGAACCCCATTCTTGGAGACCCAGTACTTC.